The rows below give T cell receptor beta chains drawn from one sample of a study of control samples from healthy donors and cancer patients. Profiled with immunoSEQ multiplex PCR; TCRdb holds only in-frame clones, not every one. The sample records approximately 80,000 clones, roughly 91% being singletons. What was sequenced was blood. These receptors all come from a man younger than 40 in good health. CDR3s include the opening cysteine and the closing phenylalanine or tryptophan. The D gene is left open where the match is weak. Size tells how often a clone was seen (once, few, many) or the class of an expanded clone, and some rows leave it out.

d_call j_call v_call clone_size cdr3_nt cdr3_aa
TRBD1 TRBJ1-4 TRBV2 - TGTGCCAGCAGGGTCCAGGGGGCGGCTAATGAAAAACTGTTTTTT CASRVQGAANEKLFF
TRBD1 TRBJ2-4 TRBV5-1 - TGCGCCAGCAGCTTGGGGGACAGGGTTCAGTACTTC CASSLGDRVQYF
TRBD2 TRBJ2-2 TRBV7-8 once TGTGCCAGCAGCTTAGCGGCGGGGGGCCCGTCCGGGGAGCTGTTTTTT CASSLAAGGPSGELFF
- TRBJ1-1 TRBV28 few TGTGCCAGCACCTCCCCGAAAGGGGCCTCTTTTGAAGCTTTCTTT CASTSPKGASFEAFF
TRBD2 TRBJ2-1 TRBV6-4 - TGTGCCAGCATGGGGGGACTAGCGCCAATCTACAATGAGCAGTTCTTC CASMGGLAPIYNEQFF
TRBD2 TRBJ2-5 TRBV5-1 - TGCGCCAGCAGCTTGGCCGGGGGGGAATACGGGACCCAGTACTTC CASSLAGGEYGTQYF
TRBD2 TRBJ2-5 TRBV7-8 - TGTGCCAGCAGCTTAATCGGGGGGGGTACAGAGACCCAGTACTTC CASSLIGGGTETQYF
- TRBJ1-3 TRBV7-9 - TGTGCCAGCAGTTTACCCCCCAGGTTCGGAAACACCATATATTTT CASSLPPRFGNTIYF
- TRBJ2-5 TRBV28 - TGTGCCAGCAGTCGGGGCCAAGAGACCCAGTACTTC CASSRGQETQYF
- TRBJ2-7 TRBV2 - TGTGCCAGCAGAGCGATTCCAAGCCGCGGGGCCGAGCAGTACTTC CASRAIPSRGAEQYF
TRBD1 TRBJ2-7 TRBV4-1 - TGCGCCAGCAGCCCTACAGGGGGAGGCTACGAGCAGTACTTC CASSPTGGGYEQYF
- TRBJ2-7 TRBV5-6 - TGTGCCAGCAGCAACCGGGACGAAGTCTACGAGCAGTACTTC CASSNRDEVYEQYF
TRBD1 TRBJ2-1 TRBV27 - TGTGCCAGCAGCAGGGGGCCTGAGAGTGAGCAGTTCTTC CASSRGPESEQFF
- TRBJ1-5 TRBV27 - TGTGCCAGCAGCCGAACAGGAAAAAGCAATCAGCCCCAGCATTTT CASSRTGKSNQPQHF
TRBD1 TRBJ1-4 TRBV9 once TGTGCCAGCAGCCTCGGGACAGGGCTTGAAAAACTGTTTTTT CASSLGTGLEKLFF
- TRBJ1-3 TRBV9 - TGTGCCAGCAGCGTAGAGGCGGGGGGGGGCTCTGGAAACACCATATATTTT CASSVEAGGGSGNTIYF
- TRBJ2-7 TRBV7-2 once TGTGCCAGCAGCTTAGACGGTGTGGGGCAGTACTTC CASSLDGVGQYF
TRBD1 TRBJ1-5 TRBV4-1 few TGCGCCAGCAGCCAAGAAAGGAAAACAGGGGGGGGTCAGCCCCAGCATTTT CASSQERKTGGGQPQHF
- TRBJ1-5 TRBV28 many TGTGCCAGCAGCTCGGAGTCCCTGGGCAATCAGCCCCAGCATTTT CASSSESLGNQPQHF
- TRBJ1-2 TRBV18 - TGTGCCAGCTCACCTGGGCAGGGGCCGAACTATGGCTACACCTTC CASSPGQGPNYGYTF
TRBD1 TRBJ2-2 TRBV18 - TGTGCCAGCTCACCACAGGAAACAGGGGCGGGCACCGGGGAGCTGTTTTTT CASSPQETGAGTGELFF
- TRBJ2-7 TRBV10-2 - TGCGCCAGCAGTGAGTCGACGAGCTACGAGCAGTACTTC CASSESTSYEQYF
TRBD1 TRBJ2-7 TRBV28 - TGTGCCAGCAGCCGGACAGGGGTCCTCTCCTACGAGCAGTACTTC CASSRTGVLSYEQYF
TRBD2 TRBJ2-1 TRBV9 - TGTGCCAGCAGCGTGAGGCTGGGGGGGTCCTACAATGAGCAGTTCTTC CASSVRLGGSYNEQFF
- TRBJ2-7 TRBV7-9 - TGTGCCAGCAGATCGATCCGGGCCTACGAGCAGTACTTC CASRSIRAYEQYF
TRBD1 TRBJ1-6 TRBV7-2 once TGTGCCAGCAGCTTAGTTTCAGGGGGCAATAATTCACCCCTCCACTTT CASSLVSGGNNSPLHF
TRBD1 TRBJ1-5 TRBV9 - TGTGCCAGCAGCGTAGATGGGCAGGGGGCCCAGCCCCAGCATTTT CASSVDGQGAQPQHF
- TRBJ2-7 TRBV27 - TGTGCCAGCAGCTGGAGCGACCGAACCTCTAACGAGCAGTACTTC CASSWSDRTSNEQYF
TRBD1 TRBJ2-7 TRBV5-8 - TGTGCCAGCAGCTTGGAGGGAACAGGGGCGATATCCTACGAGCAGTACTTC CASSLEGTGAISYEQYF
- TRBJ1-5 TRBV28 - TGTGCCAGCAGTTTGGTCAGGGATCAGCCCCAGCATTTT CASSLVRDQPQHF
- TRBJ1-1 TRBV30 once TGTGCCTGGAGCGAAGGCTCCGTGAACACTGAAGCTTTCTTT CAWSEGSVNTEAFF
- TRBJ2-3 TRBV4-2 once TGTGCCAGCAGCCAAGATGGAACAGCCACAGATACGCAGTATTTT CASSQDGTATDTQYF
- TRBJ1-2 TRBV28 - TGTGCCAGCAGTTCACCCAGCGGAGAGGCCTATGGCTACACCTTC CASSSPSGEAYGYTF
- TRBJ2-5 TRBV30 - TGTGCCTGGGACCGTAACAGCGTGGAGACCCAGTACTTC CAWDRNSVETQYF
TRBD1 TRBJ2-7 TRBV19 - TGTGCCAGTAGTACTCAATTAGACAGGGGTCCAACCTACGAGCAGTACTTC CASSTQLDRGPTYEQYF
TRBD1 TRBJ1-2 TRBV18 - TGTGCCAGCTCAGCCGGACAGGGCTTTCTCTATGGCTACACCTTC CASSAGQGFLYGYTF
- TRBJ1-5 TRBV28 - TGTGCCACCTACTCCCCCGTGGCACGGGGCGGTCAGCCCCAGCATTTT CATYSPVARGGQPQHF
- TRBJ1-1 TRBV28 once TGTGCCAGCAGTTTTAGGGGGATGAACACTGAAGCTTTCTTT CASSFRGMNTEAFF
- TRBJ2-7 TRBV19 - TGTGCCAGTAGTATTAGGGGACAACTCTACGAGCAGTACTTC CASSIRGQLYEQYF
- TRBJ1-1 TRBV5-1 - TGCGCCAGCAGCTTGGAAGGGAGAACTGAAGCTTTCTTT CASSLEGRTEAFF
- TRBJ2-7 TRBV6-2/TRBV6-3 - TGTGCCAGCAGTAACCGGGAAGCGGGCCGCGAGCAGTACTTC CASSNREAGREQYF